Below are 15 T cell receptor beta chains sequenced from a single sample in a study of T cell changes during pregnancy in multiple sclerosis. Some clones are missing from TCRdb's copy, which holds only in-frame ones; the method was immunoSEQ multiplex PCR. The sample lists about 75,000 clones, just over 90% occurring once. Sequences were derived from CD4+ T cells from peripheral blood mononuclear cells, sampled before pregnancy. The receptors shown here come from a female donor with multiple sclerosis, enrolled in a pregnancy study.

CDR3 residues: CASSVYRGSISMVQPQHF. CDR3 DNA: TGTGCCAGCAGTGTCTATAGGGGGTCGATCAGCATGGTCCAGCCCCAGCATTTT. The V call is TRBV6-4, the J call TRBJ1-5, with TRBD1 as a possible D gene (6 bases). Germline CDR1 is MRHNA and CDR2 is SNTAGT. The CDR3 has 18 residues. The V gene lost 4 bases and the J gene lost 7 bases, with 26 bases spanning the gap.

This chain uses TRBV28 with TRBJ1-5; D perhaps matches TRBD1 (6 bases). Trimming pared 7 bases from V and 2 bases from J, leaving 15 bases between. There are 15 residues in the CDR3. In germline, CDR1 is MDHEN, CDR2 SYDVKM. The CDR3 DNA sequence: TGTGCCAGCATCCTAGGGGGTTTCGGCAATCAGCCCCAGCATTTT. Translated: CASILGGFGNQPQHF.

This clone was seen once. The chain couples TRBV13 to TRBJ2-1; D is perhaps TRBD2 (5 bases). The CDR3 runs 13 residues. The germline gives CDR1 PRHDT, CDR2 FYEKMQ (reference sequence). Trimming removed 2 bases from V and 4 bases from J, with 6 bases in between. The CDR3 DNA reads TGTGCCAGCAGCTTATGGACTTACAATGAGCAGTTCTTC. Its translation: CASSLWTYNEQFF.

This chain links TRBV5-5 with TRBJ2-7, with TRBD2 matching over 7 bases. The V gene's germline CDR1 is SGHKS and CDR2 YYEKEE (reference sequence). The J segment lost 1 base and the V segment lost 8 bases, leaving 12 bases of the junction unmatched. The CDR3 totals 15 residues. The CDR3 DNA sequence: TGTGCCAGTCGGTGGGGGGGGGTCTGGTCCTACGAGCAGTACTTC. It specifies CASRWGGVWSYEQYF.

The chain joins TRBV5-1 to TRBJ1-1; 9 bases align to TRBD1. The V and J ends lost 7 bases and 1 base, in that order; junction bases with no gene match: 5. The germline gives CDR1 SGHRS, CDR2 YFSETQ. The CDR3 length is 14 residues. The CDR3 nucleotides read TGCGCCAGCGGCACAGGGGGCGAGAACACTGAAGCTTTCTTT. It codes for CASGTGGENTEAFF.

The chain couples TRBV28 to TRBJ1-5; D gene ambiguous. V lost 6 bases and J 2 bases, leaving 17 bases between the germline ends. Germline V gene lookup returns CDR1 MDHEN and CDR2 SYDVKM. This CDR3 comprises 16 residues. The CDR3: CASSSPRVGGNQPQHF. In DNA, the CDR3 is TGTGCCAGCAGCTCCCCGAGGGTTGGAGGCAATCAGCCCCAGCATTTT. The full variable domain, with the rest looked up from reference TRBV28 and TRBJ1-5, is DVKVTQSSRYLVKRTGEKVFLECVQDMDHENMFWYRQDPGLGLRLIYFSYDVKMKEKGDIPEGYSVSREKKERFSLILESASTNQTSMYLCASSSPRVGGNQPQHFGDGTRLSIL.

The chain uses TRBV25-1 and TRBJ1-2; 7 nucleotides line up with TRBD1. Germline lookup yields CDR1 MGHDK and CDR2 SYGVNS. This CDR3 has 17 residues. Trimming at V came to 4 bases and at J to 4 bases, leaving 15 bases not matched to a gene. For the CDR3, the DNA is TGTGCCAGCAGTGCCCCCGGCAGGACAGCAGGGGGCTATGGCTACACCTTC. Its translation is CASSAPGRTAGGYGYTF.

The CDR3 nucleotides are TGTGCCAGCAGTTTATGGTCCGGGAACACTGAAGCTTTCTTT. Its translation: CASSLWSGNTEAFF. The chain recombines TRBV28 with TRBJ1-1; D gene unclear. In germline, CDR1 is MDHEN, CDR2 SYDVKM. The CDR3 is 14 residues long. Trimming removed 0 bases at V and 1 base at J, with 6 bases between.

This clone showed up just once. Written as DNA, the CDR3 is TGTGCCAGCAGCTTCGGACACCCTTCTTACAATGAGCAGTTCTTC. Its protein is CASSFGHPSYNEQFF. The chain is built from TRBV7-8 and TRBJ2-1, with TRBD1 as a possible D gene (5 bases). V lost 3 bases and J 4 bases, leaving 13 bases between the germline ends. This CDR3 comprises 15 residues. The germline V gene encodes CDR1 SGHVS and CDR2 FQNEAQ. The whole variable domain, filled in from reference TRBV7-8 and TRBJ2-1, reads GAGVSQSPRYKVAKRGQDVALRCDPISGHVSLFWYQQALGQGPEFLTYFQNEAQLDKSGLPSDRFFAERPEGSVSTLKIQRTQQEDSAVYLCASSFGHPSYNEQFFGPGTRLTVL.

The chain has TRBV30 and TRBJ2-5; 7 nucleotides agree with TRBD1. The CDR3 contains 12 residues. The V segment lost 1 base and the J segment 10 bases; nucleotides outside the gene matches: 6. Germline V CDR1 and CDR2: GTSNPN, SVGIG (reference sequence). The DNA of the CDR3 is TGTGCCTGGAGTGGACAGGGTCCGAGCCAGTACTTC. This codes for CAWSGQGPSQYF.

The chain has TRBV7-8 and TRBJ2-2; 8 bases align to TRBD1. Germline V gives CDR1 SGHVS, CDR2 FQNEAQ. V shed 5 bases and J 3 bases; nucleotides not matched to a gene: 14. This CDR3 is 18 amino acids long. CDR3 in DNA: TGTGCCAGCAGCGCACCTCCCAACAGGGGGGAGTACACCGGGGAGCTGTTTTTT. Translation gives CASSAPPNRGEYTGELFF.

The gene calls are TRBV7-9 and TRBJ2-2, with 8 nucleotides matching TRBD1. Per germline, CDR1 SEHNR and CDR2 FQNEAQ (reference sequence). The CDR3 totals 14 residues. The V and J ends lost 8 bases and 5 bases, in that order; junction bases with no gene match: 7. Here the CDR3 reads CASPTGEGTGELFF. In nucleotides, the CDR3 is TGTGCCAGCCCGACAGGGGAAGGGACCGGGGAGCTGTTTTTT. Full variable domain (missing parts from reference TRBV7-9 and TRBJ2-2): DTGVSQNPRHKITKRGQNVTFRCDPISEHNRLYWYRQTLGQGPEFLTYFQNEAQLEKSRLLSDRFSAERPKGSFSTLEIQRTEQGDSAMYLCASPTGEGTGELFFGEGSRLTVL.

The chain uses TRBV7-3 and TRBJ2-3; TRBD2 matches at 12 bases. Per germline, CDR1 SGHTA and CDR2 FQGTGA. V was clipped by 5 bases and J by 3 bases; unmatched bases: 6. This CDR3 is 16 amino acids long. The CDR3 DNA reads TGTGCCAGCAGCCCGCTAGCGGGAGGGCCAACAGATACGCAGTATTTT. It translates to CASSPLAGGPTDTQYF.

The rearrangement joins TRBV6-4 to TRBJ2-1; D is possibly TRBD2 (5 bases). The CDR3 has 11 amino acids. V was trimmed by 11 bases and J by 4 bases, leaving 9 bases between them. In germline, CDR1 is MRHNA, CDR2 SNTAGT. The CDR3 here is CAGLAYNEQFF. The CDR3 DNA sequence: TGTGCCGGCCTAGCTTACAATGAGCAGTTCTTC.

The chain is built from TRBV11-3 and TRBJ2-1; D is possibly TRBD1 (6 bases). This CDR3 has 15 residues. Germline CDR1 reads SGHNT; CDR2 reads YENEEA. Trimming pared 1 base from V and 4 bases from J, leaving 11 bases between. The CDR3 is CASSLGQGGYNEQFF. The CDR3 bases are TGTGCCAGCAGCTTAGGTCAAGGGGGTTACAATGAGCAGTTCTTC.